This T cell receptor beta chain came from a study of OX40 agonist ivuxolimab in advanced cancers. Whole-study context: Ivuxolimab, an agonistic anti-OX40 (CD134) antibody, was given to patients.

With respect to this clone: What it binds is not known.

The V gene end was trimmed by 4 bases and the J gene end by 5 bases; junction bases not matched to a gene: 5. Germline lookup yields CDR1 MRHNA and CDR2 SNTAGT. The length of the CDR3 is 14 residues. Study conclusions and caveats: Researchers report that CD8+ T cells had, on average, more expanded clones than CD4+. Several nonresponders also turned out to have low normalized T-cell clonal expansion.

The data were produced by immunoSEQ multiplex PCR, yet TCRdb's version contains in-frame clones alone and is incomplete. This sample carries about 80,000 clones, roughly nine tenths of them seen once, and the ten largest clones take around 5.1%. This receptor was obtained from an adult with an advanced solid tumor such as melanoma, head and neck, liver or kidney cancer. The chain has TRBV6-4 and TRBJ2-5; 9 nucleotides match TRBD2. Sequencing used CD4+ or CD8+ T cells sorted from blood, obtained in a trial of the OX40 agonist ivuxolimab. The CDR3 DNA reads as TGTGCCAGCAGTGTGTTTAGCGGGAGTGAGACCCAGTACTTC. Translating it yields CASSVFSGSETQYF.